This T cell receptor beta chain is from a study of blood T cell repertoires in COVID-19. The length of the CDR3 is 13 residues. The trim removed 6 bases at V and 4 bases at J, leaving 5 bases unmatched. From germline, CDR1 is SQVTM and CDR2 ANQGSEA. Libraries were prepared by immunoSEQ multiplex PCR; TCRdb keeps only in-frame clonotypes and omits some of them. The sample includes some 290,000 clones, 70% to 90% of them seen just once. The rearrangement links TRBV29-1 to TRBJ1-2, with 10 positions matching TRBD1. The clonotype comes from a woman aged 25-40 years with COVID-19, enrolled during active disease. The source material was peripheral blood. The CDR3 nucleotides are TGCAGCGTGAGCCGGGACAGGGGCTATGGCTACACCTTC. It encodes CSVSRDRGYGYTF.